Listed below are T cell receptor beta chains from one sample, sequenced in a study of cytomegalovirus exposure and HLA in healthy donors. Generated by immunoSEQ multiplex PCR, the TCRdb table keeps only in-frame clones and is missing some. The table records under 140,000 clones, about 80% of them present only once. Sequencing input: PBMCs. The receptors come from a man aged 25 to 40 in good health and CMV-seropositive. Each CDR3 is given with its conserved first and last residue. Fields, in order: J gene, V gene, D gene, clone size, CDR3 DNA, CDR3 protein. D genes are given only for firm matches. Expanded clones are given a class, and other clones once, few, many or no size at all.

TRBJ1-5 TRBV6-1 TRBD1 - TGTGCCAGCAGTGAGGGAAAGGGGGCTTATCAGCCCCAGCATTTT CASSEGKGAYQPQHF
TRBJ1-1 TRBV7-8 TRBD1 - TGTGCCAGCAGCTCGGGACAGCGTATGAACACTGAAGCTTTCTTT CASSSGQRMNTEAFF
TRBJ2-1 TRBV28 - few TGTGCCACCTTTCCCTTGGACTCGCCAAATGAGCAGTTCTTC CATFPLDSPNEQFF
TRBJ1-3 TRBV13 TRBD1 - TGTGCCAGCAGCTTAGAGGGGACAGGGGTATATTCTGGAAACACCATATATTTT CASSLEGTGVYSGNTIYF
TRBJ2-7 TRBV7-9 - - TGTGCCAGCAGGGGACACTCCTACGAGCAGTACTTC CASRGHSYEQYF
TRBJ2-7 TRBV7-2 TRBD2 - TGTGCCAGCAGCTCTAGCAGCCTGGGACTAGCGGTGGGCTACGAGCAGTACTTC CASSSSSLGLAVGYEQYF
TRBJ1-5 TRBV4-3 - few TGCGCCAGCAGCCAAGATCACCAGGTCAATCAGCCCCAGCATTTT CASSQDHQVNQPQHF
TRBJ2-1 TRBV4-2 - - TGTGCCAGCAGCCAAGATCCCTCGGTAGCCACCGGTTACAATGAGCAGTTCTTC CASSQDPSVATGYNEQFF
TRBJ1-2 TRBV5-6 - - TGTGCCAGCAGCTTGGGTCTCTCTAACTATGGCTACACCTTC CASSLGLSNYGYTF
TRBJ1-5 TRBV27 - - TGTGCCAGCAGTTCCGTCCCTCTCACAGGGTTAAATCAGCCCCAGCATTTT CASSSVPLTGLNQPQHF
TRBJ2-7 TRBV7-2 - - TGTGCCAGCAGCCTGAGCTCCTACGAGCAGTACTTC CASSLSSYEQYF
TRBJ2-5 TRBV7-9 - - TGTGCCAGCAGCAACCGGGATCCTCAAGAGACCCAGTACTTC CASSNRDPQETQYF
TRBJ1-1 TRBV30 - - TGTGCCTGCAACCCAGAGACAGGATCGACTGAAGCTTTCTTT CACNPETGSTEAFF
TRBJ2-7 TRBV7-8 - - TGTGCCAGCAGCTTACAGGTGGACGAGCAGTACTTC CASSLQVDEQYF
TRBJ1-5 TRBV6-6 - - TGTGCCAGCAGTTACTGGAGCCCTAGCAATCAGCCCCAGCATTTT CASSYWSPSNQPQHF
TRBJ2-7 TRBV27 TRBD1 - TGTGCCAGCAGTGGCGCCGGACAGGGGGCGGCCTACGAGCAGTACTTC CASSGAGQGAAYEQYF